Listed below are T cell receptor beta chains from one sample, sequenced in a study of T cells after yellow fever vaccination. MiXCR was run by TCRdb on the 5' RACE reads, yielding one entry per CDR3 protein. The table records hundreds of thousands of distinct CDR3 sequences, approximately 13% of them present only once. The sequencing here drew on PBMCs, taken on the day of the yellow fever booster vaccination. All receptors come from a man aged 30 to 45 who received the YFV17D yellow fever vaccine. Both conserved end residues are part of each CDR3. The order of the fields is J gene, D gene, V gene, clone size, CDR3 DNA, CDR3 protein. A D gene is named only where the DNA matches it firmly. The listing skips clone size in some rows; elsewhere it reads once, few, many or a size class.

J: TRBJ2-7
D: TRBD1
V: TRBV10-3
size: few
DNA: TGTGCCATCAGTGATTCCAGGACAGGGGGCAGCTACGAGCAGTACTTC
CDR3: CAISDSRTGGSYEQYF

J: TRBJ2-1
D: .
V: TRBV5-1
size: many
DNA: TGCGCCAGCAGCTTGGATCCTAGCTCCTACAATGAGCAGTTCTTC
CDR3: CASSLDPSSYNEQFF

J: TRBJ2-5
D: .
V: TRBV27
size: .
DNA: TGTGCCAGCAGTATAGGGTTCCAAGAGACCCAGTACTTC
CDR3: CASSIGFQETQYF

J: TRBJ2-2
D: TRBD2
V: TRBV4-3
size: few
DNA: TGCGCCAGCAGCCAGTCGGGGGGTATCCTGACCGGGGAGCTGTTTTTT
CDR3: CASSQSGGILTGELFF

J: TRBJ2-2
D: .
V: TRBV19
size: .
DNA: TGTGCCAGTAGTAGACTAGATCTCCCCTGGGAGCTGTTTTTT
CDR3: CASSRLDLPWELFF

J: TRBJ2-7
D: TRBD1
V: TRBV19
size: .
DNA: TGTGCCAGTAGTGCTTCATCCGGGACAGCGAGCTACGAGCAGTACTTC
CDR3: CASSASSGTASYEQYF

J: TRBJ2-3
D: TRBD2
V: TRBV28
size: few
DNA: TGTGCCAGCAGTTTCTCCTCGAGGGACTACCTCACAGATACGCAGTATTTT
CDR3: CASSFSSRDYLTDTQYF

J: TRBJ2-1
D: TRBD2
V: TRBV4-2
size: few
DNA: TGTGCCAGCAGCCCCCGGGGGGACTACCTCGTCTACAATGAGCAGTTCTTC
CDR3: CASSPRGDYLVYNEQFF

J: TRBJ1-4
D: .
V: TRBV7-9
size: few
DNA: TGTGCCAGCAGCTCCCTGGGGATAGAAAAACTGTTTTTT
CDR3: CASSSLGIEKLFF

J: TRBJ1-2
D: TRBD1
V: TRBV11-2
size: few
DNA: TGTGCCAGCAGGTCCGGGACAGGGGACTATGGCTACACCTTC
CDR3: CASRSGTGDYGYTF

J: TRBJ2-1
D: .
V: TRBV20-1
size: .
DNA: TGCAGTGCTAGAGCCGGGTACCGTGAGCAGTTCTTC
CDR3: CSARAGYREQFF

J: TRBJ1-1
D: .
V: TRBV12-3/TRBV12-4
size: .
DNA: TGTGCCAGCAGTTTTACTAACTCGAACACTGAAGCTTTCTTT
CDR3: CASSFTNSNTEAFF

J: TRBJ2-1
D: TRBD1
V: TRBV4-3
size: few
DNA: TGCGCCAGCAGCCAACCGGGACAGGGGTTCAATGAGCAGTTCTTC
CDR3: CASSQPGQGFNEQFF

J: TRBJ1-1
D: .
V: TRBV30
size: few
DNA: TGTGCCTGGATGCTACAGTCTAACACTGAAGCTTTCTTT
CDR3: CAWMLQSNTEAFF

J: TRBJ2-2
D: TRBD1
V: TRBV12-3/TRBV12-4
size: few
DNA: TGTGCCAGCCGACAGGGTCGGACCGGGGAGCTGTTTTTT
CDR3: CASRQGRTGELFF

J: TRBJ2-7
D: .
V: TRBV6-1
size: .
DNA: TGTGCCAGCAGGGACGGGGGATCGGAAGGGGAGCAGTACTTC
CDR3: CASRDGGSEGEQYF

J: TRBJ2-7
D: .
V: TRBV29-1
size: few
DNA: TGCAGCGTAACCGGAGGTTCAGCGAGGGCCTACGAGCAGTACTTC
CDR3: CSVTGGSARAYEQYF

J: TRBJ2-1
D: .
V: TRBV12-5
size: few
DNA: TGTGCTAGTGGCCCTGGGCCCGACCCTTCCTACAATGAGCAGTTCTTC
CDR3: CASGPGPDPSYNEQFF

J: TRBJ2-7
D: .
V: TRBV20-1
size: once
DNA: TGCAGTGCTCTAAAGCCCGGGACACCCTACGAGCAGTACTTC
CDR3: CSALKPGTPYEQYF

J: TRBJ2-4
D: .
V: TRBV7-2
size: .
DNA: TGTGCCAGCAGCGTTCAAGCGGGTTTAGCCAAAAACATTCAGTACTTC
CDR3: CASSVQAGLAKNIQYF

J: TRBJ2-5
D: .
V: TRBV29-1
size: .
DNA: TGCAGCGTTACCCGGAACCAAGAGACCCAGTACTTC
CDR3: CSVTRNQETQYF

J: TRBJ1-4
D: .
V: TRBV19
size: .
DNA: TGTGCCAGTAGTATAGCCAGGATGAATGAAAAACTGTTTTTT
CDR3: CASSIARMNEKLFF

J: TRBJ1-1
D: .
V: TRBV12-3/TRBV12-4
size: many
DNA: TGTGCCAGCAGGGGCGGATACACTGAAGCTTTCTTT
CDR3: CASRGGYTEAFF

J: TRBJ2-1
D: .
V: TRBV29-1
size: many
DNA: TGCAGCGTTGAAGACCCAGGGGTCAGCTCCTACAATGAGCAGTTCTTC
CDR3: CSVEDPGVSSYNEQFF

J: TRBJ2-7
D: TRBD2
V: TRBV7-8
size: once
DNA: TGTGCCAGCAGCATCCATCGAAGCGGGAAGGTAAACGAGCAGTACTTC
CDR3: CASSIHRSGKVNEQYF

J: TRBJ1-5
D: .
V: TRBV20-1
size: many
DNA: TGCAGTGCTAGCGGTAGAGGGGGGCCCCAGCATTTT
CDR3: CSASGRGGPQHF

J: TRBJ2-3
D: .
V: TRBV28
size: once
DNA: TGTGCCAGCACCCTTGACAGGAACACAGATACGCAGTATTTT
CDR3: CASTLDRNTDTQYF

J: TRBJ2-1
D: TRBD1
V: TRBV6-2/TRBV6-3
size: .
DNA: TGTGCCAGCAACCGACCGGGACAGGGGGCATGGGGGCAGTTCTTC
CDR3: CASNRPGQGAWGQFF

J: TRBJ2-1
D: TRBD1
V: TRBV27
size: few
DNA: TGTGCCAGCAATCGTCGGACCACAGGGGGATATGAGCAGTTCTTC
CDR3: CASNRRTTGGYEQFF

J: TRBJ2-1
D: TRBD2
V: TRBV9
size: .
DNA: TGTGCCAGCAGCCCCCAGGGGGGACTAGCGGGAAATGAGCAGTTCTTC
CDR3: CASSPQGGLAGNEQFF

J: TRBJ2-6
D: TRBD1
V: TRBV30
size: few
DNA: TGTGCCTGGACAGGGGGAGCTTCTGGGGCCAACGTCCTGACTTTC
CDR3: CAWTGGASGANVLTF

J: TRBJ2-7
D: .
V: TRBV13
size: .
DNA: TGTGCCAGCAGGGAATCTAGTACAATCCACGAGCAGTACTTC
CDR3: CASRESSTIHEQYF

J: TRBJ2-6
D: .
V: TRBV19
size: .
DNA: TGTGCCAGTAGTATAGATCCGCGGAGAGGGTTGGGATCTCGGGCCAACGTCCTGACTTTC
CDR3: CASSIDPRRGLGSRANVLTF

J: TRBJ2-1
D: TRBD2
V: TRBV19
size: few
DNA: TGTGCCAGTAGTAGACTAGCGGGGTATGGGTACAATGAGCAGTTCTTC
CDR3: CASSRLAGYGYNEQFF

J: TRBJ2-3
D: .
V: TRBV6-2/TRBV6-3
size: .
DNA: TGTGCCAGCAGTTACCGGTTGGGTCCAGATACGCAGTATTTT
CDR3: CASSYRLGPDTQYF

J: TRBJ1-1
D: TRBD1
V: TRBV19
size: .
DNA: TGTGCCAGTAGTATTGAGGGTACGCGACAGGGACACACTGAAGCTTTCTTT
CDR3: CASSIEGTRQGHTEAFF

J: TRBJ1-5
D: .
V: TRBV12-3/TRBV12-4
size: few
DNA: TGTGCCAGCAGTTTGTTCGAGGGAAATCAGCCCCAGCATTTT
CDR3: CASSLFEGNQPQHF

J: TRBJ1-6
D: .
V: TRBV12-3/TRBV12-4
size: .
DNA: TGTGCCAGCAGTTTCGAGCAGAATAATTCACCCCTCCACTTT
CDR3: CASSFEQNNSPLHF

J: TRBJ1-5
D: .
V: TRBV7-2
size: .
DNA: TGTGCCAGCAGCTTAGATGGGGGCGGCAATCAGCCCCAGCATTTT
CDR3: CASSLDGGGNQPQHF

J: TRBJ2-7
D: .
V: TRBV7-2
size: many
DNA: TGTGCCAGCAGCACCTACTACGAGCAGTACTTC
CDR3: CASSTYYEQYF

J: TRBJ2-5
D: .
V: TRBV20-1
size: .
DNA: TGCAGTGCTCCCACAGGGCAGGAGACCCAGTACTTC
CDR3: CSAPTGQETQYF